These 26 T cell receptor beta chains share one sample of origin, sequenced in a study of cytomegalovirus exposure and HLA in healthy donors. PCR used 60 Vbeta primers and 13 Jbeta primers. Produced via immunoSEQ multiplex PCR; TCRdb's table is partial and in-frame only. The table includes 150,000 to 200,000 clones, approximately 80% detected once. The sample comprised PBMCs. Receptors were obtained from a woman aged 40 to 49 in good health and CMV-seropositive.

The chain recombines TRBV30 with TRBJ1-6; D is possibly TRBD1 (5 bases). The CDR3 is made up of 12 amino acids. V was trimmed by 8 bases and J by 8 bases, leaving 13 bases between them. Per germline, CDR1 GTSNPN and CDR2 SVGIG (reference sequence). The CDR3 region is CAMGREDSPLHF. The CDR3 DNA reads TGTGCCATGGGCAGGGAAGATTCACCCCTCCACTTT.

V and J are TRBV2 and TRBJ1-3; possible D gene TRBD1, 6 bases. From germline, CDR1 is SNHLY and CDR2 FYNNEI. This CDR3 is built from 12 residues. V gave up 7 bases and J gave up 4 bases, with 8 bases separating them. The CDR3 bases are TGTGCCAGCAACGACAGGGGAAACACCATATATTTT. Translating gives CASNDRGNTIYF. The variable domain in full, with the rest retrieved from reference TRBV2 and TRBJ1-3, is EPEVTQTPSHQVTQMGQEVILRCVPISNHLYFYWYRQILGQKVEFLVSFYNNEISEKSEIFDDQFSVERPDGSNFTLKIRSTKLEDSAMYFCASNDRGNTIYFGEGSWLTVV.

This clone was seen only a few times. V and J are TRBV7-9 and TRBJ2-5; 10 bases map to TRBD2. This CDR3 has 15 amino acids. Losses at the gene ends were 2 bases for V and 1 base for J; bases not matched to a gene: 1. The germline CDR1 and CDR2 sequences are SEHNR and FQNEAQ (reference sequence). CDR3 amino acids: CASSLKREGQETQYF. The CDR3 DNA sequence: TGTGCCAGCAGCTTAAAGCGGGAGGGCCAAGAGACCCAGTACTTC.

The rearrangement uses TRBV9 and TRBJ2-1; a weak D match, TRBD2 (6 bases). Germline V gives CDR1 SGDLS, CDR2 YYNGEE. The CDR3 is made up of 16 amino acids. Trimming removed 0 bases from V and 6 bases from J, with 16 bases in between. CDR3 DNA sequence: TGTGCCAGCAGCGTAGACGTGGGAGGCAACCTCAATGAGCAGTTCTTC. It is translated as CASSVDVGGNLNEQFF.

The chain recombines TRBV5-1 with TRBJ2-3; D is possibly TRBD1 (5 bases). The CDR3 sequence is 16 residues long. V lost 4 bases to trimming and J lost 1 base, with 16 bases between them. Germline CDR1 and CDR2: SGHRS and YFSETQ. As DNA, the CDR3 is TGCGCCAGCAGCCCCTCAAAAACAGGACGCACAGATACGCAGTATTTT. Amino acids: CASSPSKTGRTDTQYF.

The chain uses TRBV6-6 and TRBJ1-1; D perhaps matches TRBD1 (6 bases). The germline gives CDR1 MNHNY, CDR2 SVGAGI (reference sequence). Trimming removed 2 bases at V and 4 bases at J, with 11 bases between. This CDR3 is built from 14 residues. The DNA of the CDR3 is TGTGCCAGCAGTTACAAAGGGGGTACCACTGAAGCTTTCTTT. It codes for CASSYKGGTTEAFF.

Details on this clone: At one end, the junction sequence differs from germline, possibly due to a read error. The chain recombines TRBV7-9 with TRBJ2-7; no definite D call. The germline V gene has CDR1 SEHNR and CDR2 FQNEAQ (reference sequence). The CDR3 has 13 amino acids. CDR3 bases: TGTTCCAGCAGCCCAAGTACCCGGGACGAGCAGTACTTC. Translating it yields CSSSPSTRDEQYF.

This clone was seen just once. V is TRBV15 and J is TRBJ2-2; 10 nucleotides agree with TRBD1. This CDR3 is built from 16 residues. The V segment lost 4 bases and the J segment 4 bases; nucleotides outside the gene matches: 6. CDR1 is LNHNV, CDR2 YYDKDF, per germline (reference sequence). The CDR3 region has the DNA TGTGCCACCAGCACCCGACAGGGGGCGGGCACCGGGGAGCTGTTTTTT. It is translated as CATSTRQGAGTGELFF.

V gene TRBV4-3 combines with J gene TRBJ2-7; TRBD1 matches at 8 bases. CDR1 is LGHNA and CDR2 is YSLEER in the germline V gene. Germline trimming cut 0 bases from V and 11 bases from J; bases unmatched to any gene: 9. The CDR3 has 14 amino acids. CDR3 residues: CASSQDATGASEYF. DNA of the CDR3: TGCGCCAGCAGCCAAGATGCGACAGGGGCTTCGGAGTACTTC.

The chain employs TRBV5-1 and TRBJ2-5, with D possibly being TRBD2 (6 bases). Per germline, CDR1 SGHRS and CDR2 YFSETQ. V lost 2 bases to trimming and J lost 5 bases, with 13 bases between them. The CDR3 is made up of 14 amino acids. The CDR3: CASSFGAGTETQYF. The DNA for the CDR3 is TGCGCCAGCAGCTTTGGAGCGGGCACGGAGACCCAGTACTTC.

The rearrangement joins TRBV5-1 to TRBJ2-7; D may be TRBD1 (5 bases). CDR1 is SGHRS and CDR2 is YFSETQ in the germline V gene. The CDR3 runs to 13 residues. With 3 bases removed from V and 2 bases from J, the gap between germline ends came to 9 bases. The CDR3 sequence: CASSSQGTYEQYF. CDR3 bases: TGCGCCAGCAGCTCGCAGGGTACCTACGAGCAGTACTTC. Full variable domain (rest looked up from reference TRBV5-1 and TRBJ2-7): KAGVTQTPRYLIKTRGQQVTLSCSPISGHRSVSWYQQTPGQGLQFLFEYFSETQRNKGNFPGRFSGRQFSNSRSEMNVSTLELGDSALYLCASSSQGTYEQYFGPGTRLTVT.

The rearrangement uses TRBV2 and TRBJ2-3; TRBD2 matches at 14 bases. This CDR3 has 15 amino acids. The germline V gene encodes CDR1 SNHLY and CDR2 FYNNEI. Losses at the gene ends were 6 bases for V and 8 bases for J; bases not matched to a gene: 7. CDR3 in DNA: TGTGCCAGCAGAGGGGGGACTAGCGGGAGCCTTACGCAGTATTTT. This codes for CASRGGTSGSLTQYF.

The chain combines TRBV7-8 with TRBJ1-5, with 10 bases that match TRBD1. Germline V CDR1 and CDR2: SGHVS, FQNEAQ. The V gene end was trimmed by 5 bases and the J gene end by 4 bases; junction bases not matched to a gene: 2. The length of the CDR3 is 14 residues. CDR3 in amino acids: CASSQGQGNQPQHF. The CDR3 DNA reads as TGTGCCAGCAGCCAGGGACAGGGGAATCAGCCCCAGCATTTT.

The rearrangement uses TRBV18 and TRBJ1-2; D gene uncertain. V was shortened by 6 bases and J by 3 bases, with 8 bases between the two germline ends. CDR3 length: 12 amino acids. Germline V gene lookup returns CDR1 KGHSH and CDR2 LQKENI. The chain's CDR3 is CASSPTDYGYTF. For the CDR3, the DNA is TGTGCCAGCTCCCCCACGGACTATGGCTACACCTTC.

A few counts support this clone. The rearrangement joins TRBV5-4 to TRBJ2-5; D is perhaps TRBD1 (6 bases). V was pared by 2 bases and J by 4 bases, with 15 bases between. The CDR3 runs 15 residues. The germline V gene has CDR1 SGHNT and CDR2 YYREEE (reference sequence). CDR3 sequence: CASSFPRTEGETQYF. The CDR3 nucleotides are TGTGCCAGCAGCTTCCCTAGGACAGAAGGAGAGACCCAGTACTTC. Full variable domain (outside the CDR3, taken from reference TRBV5-4 and TRBJ2-5): ETGVTQSPTHLIKTRGQQVTLRCSSQSGHNTVSWYQQALGQGPQFIFQYYREEENGRGNFPPRFSGLQFPNYSSELNVNALELDDSALYLCASSFPRTEGETQYFGPGTRLLVL.

The rearrangement links TRBV5-4 to TRBJ2-7; D is perhaps TRBD1 (6 bases). Trimming took off 2 bases at V and 0 bases at J, with 12 bases between the two ends. CDR1 is SGHNT, CDR2 YYREEE, per germline (reference sequence). The CDR3 extends over 15 amino acids. CDR3 protein: CASSLPQGNSYEQYF. CDR3 nucleotide sequence: TGTGCCAGCAGCTTACCTCAGGGGAACTCCTACGAGCAGTACTTC.

Here the CDR3 DNA reads TGTGCCAGCTCACCATCCGAGGGAACTTTTAACTATGGCTACACCTTC. Amino acid sequence: CASSPSEGTFNYGYTF. This chain links TRBV18 with TRBJ1-2; D call uncertain. The V end lost 2 bases, the J end lost 1 base, and 14 bases lay between the germline ends. The CDR3 is 16 residues long. Per germline, CDR1 KGHSH and CDR2 LQKENI.

This chain uses TRBV11-2 with TRBJ2-3; weak D call: TRBD2 (6 bases). V was trimmed by 7 bases and J by 4 bases, leaving 18 bases between them. Germline CDR1 SGHAT, CDR2 FQNNGV. The CDR3 is made up of 15 amino acids. This chain's CDR3 is CASTVLVGSPDTQYF. The DNA of the CDR3 is TGTGCCAGCACGGTTCTTGTCGGGAGCCCAGATACGCAGTATTTT.

This chain joins TRBV19 and TRBJ1-6; the match to TRBD1 covers 7 bases. The length of the CDR3 is 17 residues. The V segment lost 0 bases and the J segment 5 bases; nucleotides outside the gene matches: 7. The germline V gene has CDR1 LNHDA and CDR2 SQIVND (reference sequence). The CDR3 loop reads CASSIDRMTGNNSPLHF. In DNA form, the CDR3 reads TGTGCCAGTAGTATAGACCGAATGACAGGGAATAATTCACCCCTCCACTTT.

This clone was recorded a few times. This chain joins TRBV2 and TRBJ1-1; D might be TRBD1 (6 bases). Trimming shortened V by 2 bases and J by 1 base, and 11 bases separated the two germline ends. Germline CDR1 SNHLY, CDR2 FYNNEI. The CDR3 contains 15 residues. This CDR3 reads CASSEPQGRNTEAFF. The CDR3, as DNA: TGTGCCAGCAGTGAACCCCAGGGGAGGAACACTGAAGCTTTCTTT.

This chain connects TRBV21-1 to TRBJ1-2; the D call in the table, TRBD1, was not verified against the DNA. TRBV21-1 is assigned pseudogene status. This CDR3 has 14 amino acids. The CDR3, as DNA: TGTGCCAGCGGTGCCGGGACAGTCCTTTATGGCTACACCTTC. Protein sequence: CASGAGTVLYGYTF.

The chain is built from TRBV6-6 and TRBJ2-5; 13 nucleotides match TRBD2. CDR3 size: 15 residues. CDR1 is MNHNY and CDR2 is SVGAGI in the germline V gene (reference sequence). The junction had 5 bases not matched to a gene; V was cut back by 6 bases and J by 4 bases. The CDR3 bases are TGTGCCAGCAGCTTAACTAGCGGGGGGGTAGAGACCCAGTACTTC. Translation gives CASSLTSGGVETQYF.

The CDR3, as DNA: TGTGCCAGCAGCCCTCGGACAGGGGCTCAGCCCCAGCATTTT. Amino acids: CASSPRTGAQPQHF. The chain has TRBV7-2 and TRBJ1-5, with TRBD1 matching over 9 bases. The germline gives CDR1 SGHTA, CDR2 FQGNSA. The CDR3 loop spans 14 amino acids. J was trimmed by 6 bases and V by 5 bases; bases with no gene match: 5.

This clone has only one observation. The rearrangement joins TRBV6-6 to TRBJ1-4, with 8 bases that match TRBD1. V gave up 2 bases and J gave up 7 bases; unmatched junction bases: 3. This CDR3 has 14 residues. Germline V gene sequence: CDR1 MNHNY, CDR2 SVGAGI (reference sequence). The CDR3 sequence is CASSYRTGGEKLFF. DNA of the CDR3: TGTGCCAGCAGTTACCGTACAGGGGGTGAAAAACTGTTTTTT.

The genes are TRBV2 and TRBJ2-7, with D unclear. This CDR3 spans 11 amino acids. Trimming stripped 10 bases from V and 4 bases from J, with 11 bases between. Germline V gene lookup returns CDR1 SNHLY and CDR2 FYNNEI. The CDR3 reads CAITTGYEQYF. The CDR3 DNA is TGTGCCATTACAACCGGGTACGAGCAGTACTTC.

This clone turned up a few times. J is TRBJ2-7 and V is TRBV7-6, with D possibly matching TRBD2 (6 bases). Trimming took 1 base from V and 0 from J, leaving 10 bases between them. The CDR3 is 15 residues long. CDR1 and CDR2 (germline): SGHVS, FNYEAQ. The CDR3 DNA sequence: TGTGCCAGCAGCTTAGGGCGGGACGGCTCCTACGAGCAGTACTTC. The encoded protein is CASSLGRDGSYEQYF. Full variable domain (remainder filled in from reference TRBV7-6 and TRBJ2-7): GAGVSQSPRYKVTKRGQDVALRCDPISGHVSLYWYRQALGQGPEFLTYFNYEAQQDKSGLPNDRFSAERPEGSISTLTIQRTEQRDSAMYRCASSLGRDGSYEQYFGPGTRLTVT.